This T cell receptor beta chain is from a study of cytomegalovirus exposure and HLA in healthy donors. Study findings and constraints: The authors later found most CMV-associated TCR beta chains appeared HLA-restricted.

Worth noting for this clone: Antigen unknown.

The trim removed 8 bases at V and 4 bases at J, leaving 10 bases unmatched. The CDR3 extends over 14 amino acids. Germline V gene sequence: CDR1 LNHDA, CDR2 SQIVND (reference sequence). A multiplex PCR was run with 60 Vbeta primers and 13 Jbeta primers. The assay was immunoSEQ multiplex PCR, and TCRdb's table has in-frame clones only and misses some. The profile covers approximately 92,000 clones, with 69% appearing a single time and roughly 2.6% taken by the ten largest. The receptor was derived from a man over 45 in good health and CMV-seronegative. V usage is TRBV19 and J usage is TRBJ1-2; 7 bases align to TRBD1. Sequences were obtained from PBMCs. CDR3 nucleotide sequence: TGTGCCAGTGGCGAGACAGGGAGAGGCTATGGCTACACCTTC. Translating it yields CASGETGRGYGYTF.